Sequencing of this T cell receptor (beta chain) was carried out in a study of patients and donors after allogeneic stem cell transplantation. Each CDR3 protein is one row after TCRdb ran MiXCR on the RT-PCR reads. The table records 900,000 to 1,000,000 distinct CDR3 sequences, over 15% of them present only once. Trimming cost V 0 bases and J 4 bases, with 9 bases left between them. The CDR3 loop spans 15 amino acids. Germline V gives CDR1 SGHTA, CDR2 FQGNSA. This receptor was taken from a human donor who was either an allogeneic HSCT recipient or a stem cell or donor lymphocyte infusion donor (not recorded which). It is not recorded whose cells these are; they may come from a transplant donor. Sequencing input: blood, either unsorted or a sorted T cell fraction (not recorded which). The gene calls are TRBV7-2 and TRBJ2-2; D gene ambiguous. The CDR3 loop reads CASSLAPTVTGELFF. Here the CDR3 DNA reads TGTGCCAGCAGCTTAGCTCCGACGGTCACCGGGGAGCTGTTTTTT. Full variable domain (rest looked up from reference TRBV7-2 and TRBJ2-2): GAGVSQSPSNKVTEKGKDVELRCDPISGHTALYWYRQSLGQGLEFLIYFQGNSAPDKSGLPSDRFSAERTGGSVSTLTIQRTQQEDSAVYLCASSLAPTVTGELFFGEGSRLTVL.